Presented here are 23 T cell receptor beta chains from one specimen sequenced in a study of T cell therapy after organ transplantation. Sequencing was performed with immunoSEQ multiplex PCR; in TCRdb, only in-frame clones are kept and a portion is missing. The sample has over 20,000 clones; 84% are singletons. No antigen has been assigned to these receptors. Documented time point: 20-29 weeks after completion of therapy. The sequencing used CD8+ T cells from blood, collected after autologous CMV-specific T cell therapy. These receptors were collected from a human patient who had received a solid organ transplant and had CMV disease. T cells may partly derive from the graft donor.

The chain combines TRBV10-2 with TRBJ2-7; D is undetermined. CDR1 is WSHSY, CDR2 SAAADI, per germline. Trimming shortened V by 4 bases and J by 2 bases, and 6 bases separated the two germline ends. The CDR3 extends over 12 amino acids. The CDR3 is CASSVVAYEQYF. The DNA of the CDR3 is TGCGCCAGCAGTGTGGTGGCCTACGAGCAGTACTTC.

The rearrangement joins TRBV7-3 to TRBJ2-2; weak D call: TRBD1 (6 bases). Germline V gene sequence: CDR1 SGHTA, CDR2 FQGTGA. The CDR3 has 14 amino acids. V dropped 3 bases and J dropped 4 bases, with 9 bases sitting between them. The CDR3 is CASSLGAGTGELFF. DNA for the CDR3: TGTGCCAGCAGCTTGGGGGCCGGCACCGGGGAGCTGTTTTTT. The whole variable domain, filled in from reference TRBV7-3 and TRBJ2-2, reads GAGVSQTPSNKVTEKGKYVELRCDPISGHTALYWYRQSLGQGPEFLIYFQGTGAADDSGLPNDRFFAVRPEGSVSTLKIQRTERGDSAVYLCASSLGAGTGELFFGEGSRLTVL.

The V and J genes are TRBV19 and TRBJ1-6; D not certain. The CDR3 totals 15 residues. Germline V gene data show CDR1 as LNHDA and CDR2 as SQIVND (reference sequence). V gave up 6 bases and J gave up 10 bases, with 19 bases separating them. CDR3 region: CASRVRHFPNSPLHF. The CDR3 DNA sequence: TGTGCCAGTAGGGTCCGTCATTTTCCGAACTCACCCCTCCACTTT.

This clone was seen a few times. This rearrangement joins TRBV21-1 to TRBJ1-2. TRBV21-1 is a known pseudogene. The CDR3 spans 13 residues. The CDR3 DNA follows: TGTGCCAGCAGCAAAGGTAGGGCGGATGGCTACACCTTC. Translating gives CASSKGRADGYTF.

This clone is labeled large (0.1 to 1%). This chain joins TRBV5-1 and TRBJ1-3, with unresolved D. Germline CDR1 SGHRS, CDR2 YFSETQ. With 4 bases removed from V and 9 bases from J, the gap between germline ends came to 17 bases. This CDR3 contains 14 residues. The CDR3 nucleotides read TGCGCCAGCAGCCCCTGGACCGGGTTGGGCACCATATATTTT. Translation: CASSPWTGLGTIYF.

The chain has TRBV28 and TRBJ2-3; D is unclear. V was clipped by 0 bases and J by 4 bases, with 8 bases between them. The germline V gene has CDR1 MDHEN and CDR2 SYDVKM. The CDR3 has 14 amino acids. CDR3 DNA: TGTGCCAGCAGTTTATGGGACGGCCCAGATACGCAGTATTTT. This gives the protein CASSLWDGPDTQYF.

V usage is TRBV5-6 and J usage is TRBJ1-4, with D possibly TRBD1 on 5 matching bases. Trimming pared 5 bases from V and 5 bases from J, leaving 16 bases between. The CDR3 totals 15 residues. From germline, CDR1 is SGHDT and CDR2 YYEEEE. CDR3 sequence: CASRGGHDLNEKLFF. CDR3 nucleotides: TGTGCCAGCAGGGGTGGACACGACCTCAATGAAAAACTGTTTTTT. Combining the CDR3 with reference TRBV5-6 and TRBJ1-4 gives the whole variable domain DAGVTQSPTHLIKTRGQQVTLRCSPKSGHDTVSWYQQALGQGPQFIFQYYEEEERQRGNFPDRFSGHQFPNYSSELNVNALLLGDSALYLCASRGGHDLNEKLFFGSGTQLSVL.

The V and J genes are TRBV6-1 and TRBJ2-2, with D unresolved. This CDR3 is 12 amino acids long. Trimming cost V 8 bases and J 4 bases, with 8 bases left between them. The germline gives CDR1 MNHNS, CDR2 SASEGT. The DNA of the CDR3 is TGTGCCAGCCTGTCGGGCACCGGGGAGCTGTTTTTT. Amino acid sequence: CASLSGTGELFF.

This sequence joins TRBV6-5 and TRBJ2-5, with D possibly TRBD2 on 5 matching bases. With the DNA end fitting TRBJ2-7 better, the J assignment may be wrong. This CDR3 has 14 residues. Germline V gene sequence: CDR1 MNHEY, CDR2 SVGAGI. The CDR3 protein is CASSYAQLGGEQYF. DNA for the CDR3: TGTGCCAGCAGTTACGCCCAGCTAGGAGGCGAGCAGTACTTC.

The rearrangement links TRBV7-9 to TRBJ2-5, with D possibly TRBD2 on 6 matching bases. CDR3 size: 13 residues. Germline loops: CDR1 SEHNR, CDR2 FQNEAQ (reference sequence). V was pared by 6 bases and J by 5 bases, with 13 bases between. The DNA for the CDR3 is TGTGCCAGCAGGGCGGGGTCCGTGGAGACCCAGTACTTC. This gives the protein CASRAGSVETQYF.

DNA of the CDR3: TGTGCCAGCAGTTACTCGGGGGGGGTAAAATGGACCCAGTACTTC. Its protein is CASSYSGGVKWTQYF. The chain employs TRBV6-5 and TRBJ2-5, with TRBD2 matching over 7 bases. CDR1 and CDR2 (germline): MNHEY, SVGAGI. CDR3 length: 15 residues. J lost 7 bases, V lost 0 bases, and 8 bases had no gene match.

This clone has just one count. The V gene is TRBV30, the J gene TRBJ2-5; a possible D gene is TRBD2 (7 bases). Germline CDR1 reads GTSNPN; CDR2 reads SVGIG (reference sequence). V gave up 0 bases and J gave up 5 bases, with 16 bases separating them. The CDR3 contains 15 residues. CDR3 nucleotides: TGTGCCTGGAGTGTATGGGCAGGGGAGGGTGAGACCCAGTACTTC. Translation: CAWSVWAGEGETQYF.

The rearrangement uses TRBV25-1 and TRBJ2-7; D possibly corresponds to TRBD2 (5 bases). Looked up from germline, CDR1 is MGHDK and CDR2 is SYGVNS. V lost 1 base and J 9 bases, leaving 10 bases between the germline ends. This CDR3 is 12 amino acids long. The CDR3 sequence: CASSEWSGGQYF. CDR3 nucleotide sequence: TGTGCCAGCAGTGAATGGTCAGGAGGGCAGTACTTC.

This chain joins TRBV20-1 and TRBJ2-1; D gene ambiguous. The length of the CDR3 is 11 residues. V lost 5 bases and J lost 8, with 10 bases in between. CDR1 DFQATT and CDR2 SNEGSKA come from the germline V gene (reference sequence). The CDR3 coding sequence is TGCAGTGCTCCCCAGGTCTATGAGCAGTTCTTC. This sequence encodes CSAPQVYEQFF.

V usage is TRBV2 and J usage is TRBJ2-7, with D perhaps TRBD2 (7 bases). Trimming removed 8 bases at V and 9 bases at J, with 14 bases between. The germline gives CDR1 SNHLY, CDR2 FYNNEI. This CDR3 comprises 11 residues. The CDR3, as DNA: TGTGCCAGCGGTGGGGGGGGCGGGCAGTACTTC. It yields the protein CASGGGGGQYF.

The chain couples TRBV7-9 to TRBJ2-7; D may be TRBD1 (6 bases). The CDR3 covers 14 residues. Germline CDR1 reads SEHNR; CDR2 reads FQNEAQ (reference sequence). Trimming took off 4 bases at V and 0 bases at J, with 10 bases between the two ends. This CDR3 reads CASSSTGSSYEQYF. CDR3 bases: TGTGCCAGCAGCTCGACAGGAAGCTCCTACGAGCAGTACTTC.

This chain connects TRBV2 to TRBJ2-2; no definite D call. The CDR3 covers 14 residues. Trimming removed 5 bases from V and 1 base from J, with 8 bases in between. In germline, CDR1 is SNHLY, CDR2 FYNNEI. This chain's CDR3 is CASSTGLNTGELFF. CDR3 sequence (DNA): TGTGCCAGCAGTACTGGGTTGAACACCGGGGAGCTGTTTTTT.

The chain uses TRBV5-4 and TRBJ2-2, with D unclear. This CDR3 has 14 amino acids. Germline V gene data show CDR1 as SGHNT and CDR2 as YYREEE (reference sequence). V gave up 4 bases and J gave up 1 base, with 8 bases separating them. The CDR3 DNA reads TGTGCCAGCAGCCCTACAGAGAACACCGGGGAGCTGTTTTTT. It encodes CASSPTENTGELFF.

By its share, this clone is large. V gene TRBV6-5 combines with J gene TRBJ1-5; 7 positions agree with TRBD1. After removal of 6 bases from V and 3 bases from J, the junction contained 2 bases not matched to a gene. This CDR3 is 13 amino acids long. The germline V gene has CDR1 MNHEY and CDR2 SVGAGI. The CDR3 region is CASRTGNNQPQHF. The CDR3 nucleotides are TGTGCCAGCAGGACAGGGAACAATCAGCCCCAGCATTTT.

The chain joins TRBV5-3 to TRBJ2-5; 13 bases match TRBD2. TRBV5-3 is identified as an open reading frame with a role that is uncertain. J gave up 0 bases and V 0 bases, and 5 bases lay outside the gene matches. The length of the CDR3 is 18 residues. For the CDR3, the DNA is TGTGCCAGAAGCTTGGTCGAAGGACTAGCGGGGGACCAAGAGACCCAGTACTTC. Its translation is CARSLVEGLAGDQETQYF.

The chain combines TRBV27 with TRBJ2-3; no definite D call. The CDR3 spans 16 residues. The germline gives CDR1 MNHEY, CDR2 SMNVEV (reference sequence). Trimming left V 0 bases short and J 2 bases short, with 12 bases between. CDR3 protein: CASSLSLGWDTDTQYF. The CDR3 DNA is TGTGCCAGCAGTTTATCTCTGGGGTGGGACACAGATACGCAGTATTTT.

The chain couples TRBV4-3 to TRBJ2-7; possible D gene TRBD1, 5 bases. The CDR3 runs 16 residues. CDR1 and CDR2 from the germline V gene are LGHNA and YSLEER. The V and J ends lost 0 bases and 2 bases respectively, with 14 bases between them. Here the CDR3 reads CASSQDWRQPPYEQYF. CDR3 nucleotide sequence: TGCGCCAGCAGCCAAGATTGGCGACAGCCACCCTACGAGCAGTACTTC.

CDR3 amino acids: CASSFPGEGSYNSPLHF. The CDR3 DNA reads TGTGCCAGCAGCTTTCCAGGGGAAGGCTCCTATAATTCACCCCTCCACTTT. This chain joins TRBV5-6 and TRBJ1-6; possible D gene TRBD1, 6 bases. The CDR3 extends over 17 amino acids. CDR1 is SGHDT and CDR2 is YYEEEE in the germline V gene. V lost 2 bases and J lost 0, with 12 bases in between.